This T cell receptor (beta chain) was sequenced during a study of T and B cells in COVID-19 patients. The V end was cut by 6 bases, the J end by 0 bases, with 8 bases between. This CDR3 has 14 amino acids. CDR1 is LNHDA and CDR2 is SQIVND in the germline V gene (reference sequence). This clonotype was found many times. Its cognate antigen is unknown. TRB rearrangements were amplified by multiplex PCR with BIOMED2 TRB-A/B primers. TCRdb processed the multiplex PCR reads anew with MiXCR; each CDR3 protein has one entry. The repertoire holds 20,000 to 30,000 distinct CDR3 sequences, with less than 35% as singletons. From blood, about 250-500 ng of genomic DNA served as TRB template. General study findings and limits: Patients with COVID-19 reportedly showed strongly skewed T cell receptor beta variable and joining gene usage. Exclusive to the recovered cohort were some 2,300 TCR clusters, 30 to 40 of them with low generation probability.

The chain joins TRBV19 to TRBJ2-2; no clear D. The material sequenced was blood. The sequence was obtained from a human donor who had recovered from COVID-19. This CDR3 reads CASRTDANTGELFF. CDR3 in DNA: TGTGCCAGTAGGACGGATGCGAACACCGGGGAGCTGTTTTTT.